The 27 T cell receptor beta chains reported below all come from one sample, sequenced in a study of PD-1 blockade in classical Hodgkin lymphoma. Libraries were prepared by immunoSEQ multiplex PCR; TCRdb keeps only in-frame clonotypes and omits some of them. The profile shows approximately 70,000 clones, 93% of them singletons. Time point reported: newly diagnosed, previously untreated cHL patient sample. Sequencing was done on a sample of peripheral blood mononuclear cells (PBMCs). Source of these receptors: a human donor with classical Hodgkin lymphoma.

V is TRBV6-1 and J is TRBJ2-1, with a weak D call TRBD2 (5 bases). CDR1 and CDR2 from the germline V gene are MNHNS and SASEGT. The CDR3 extends over 13 amino acids. V lost 4 bases and J 9 bases, leaving 13 bases between the germline ends. CDR3 nucleotide sequence: TGTGCCAGCAGTGGACTACCCAAGGGTGAGCAGTTCTTC. Translation: CASSGLPKGEQFF.

This sequence joins TRBV19 and TRBJ1-5, with D uncertain. CDR3 length: 13 residues. Trimming shortened V by 5 bases and J by 6 bases, and 11 bases separated the two germline ends. Germline CDR1 reads LNHDA; CDR2 reads SQIVND (reference sequence). CDR3 in amino acids: CASSLDLSQPQHF. CDR3 DNA sequence: TGTGCCAGTAGTCTCGATTTATCTCAGCCCCAGCATTTT. Drawing the rest from reference TRBV19 and TRBJ1-5, the complete variable domain is DGGITQSPKYLFRKEGQNVTLSCEQNLNHDAMYWYRQDPGQGLRLIYYSQIVNDFQKGDIAEGYSVSREKKESFPLTVTSAQKNPTAFYLCASSLDLSQPQHFGDGTRLSIL.

This clone came up once. V gene TRBV27 combines with J gene TRBJ1-5, with a weak D call TRBD1 (5 bases). Germline values: CDR1 MNHEY, CDR2 SMNVEV (reference sequence). V lost 2 bases and J lost 2, with 10 bases in between. The CDR3 is made up of 15 amino acids. The CDR3 DNA follows: TGTGCCAGCAGTTTAGGGGGTAACGGCAATCAGCCCCAGCATTTT. This translates into CASSLGGNGNQPQHF.

The rearrangement uses TRBV5-1 and TRBJ1-1, with unresolved D. The CDR3 is 18 amino acids. V was pared by 0 bases and J by 4 bases, with 22 bases between. From germline, CDR1 is SGHRS and CDR2 YFSETQ. For the CDR3, the DNA is TGCGCCAGCAGCTTGGGGCCCGAAGTTCGGGGTGCCTCCACTGAAGCTTTCTTT. Its protein is CASSLGPEVRGASTEAFF.

This chain links TRBV6-5 with TRBJ2-1; TRBD2 matches 9 bases. V shed 6 bases, J shed 7 bases, and the junction held 7 bases outside the gene matches. The CDR3 consists of 14 residues. Germline CDR1 MNHEY, CDR2 SVGAGI. CDR3 sequence reads: CASSRGGARNEQFF. CDR3 DNA sequence: TGTGCCAGCAGCCGCGGGGGGGCTAGGAATGAGCAGTTCTTC.

This clone was found once. V usage is TRBV6-5 and J usage is TRBJ2-6; D may be TRBD1 (6 bases). This CDR3 region has 13 residues. Germline V gene lookup returns CDR1 MNHEY and CDR2 SVGAGI. The CDR3 region is CATRGPGANVLTF. The DNA for the CDR3 is TGTGCGACCAGGGGCCCTGGGGCCAACGTCCTGACTTTC.

This clone has a single count. The V and J genes are TRBV6-4 and TRBJ2-7, with D perhaps assigned TRBD1 or TRBD2 (5 bases each). The CDR3 consists of 15 residues. The ends were cut back, 5 bases at V and 3 bases at J, with 17 bases in the middle. From germline, CDR1 is MRHNA and CDR2 SNTAGT. DNA of the CDR3: TGTGCCAGCAGTAAAGGAGCAGGGACGGGCTACGAGCAGTACTTC. Protein: CASSKGAGTGYEQYF.

The J gene is TRBJ1-2, the V gene TRBV28, with 11 bases matching TRBD1. The V gene's germline CDR1 is MDHEN and CDR2 SYDVKM. V dropped 1 base and J dropped 5; count of bases not matched to a gene: 12. The CDR3 loop spans 18 amino acids. CDR3 coding DNA: TGTGCCAGCAGTTTATTGGGTTTTGGGGGACAGGGGGTGTATGGCTACACCTTC. This encodes CASSLLGFGGQGVYGYTF.

This clone was observed a handful of times. The gene calls are TRBV2 and TRBJ2-2; 10 nucleotides match TRBD2. The CDR3 is made up of 15 amino acids. With 7 bases clipped from V and 4 bases from J, the junction kept 6 bases outside the gene matches. The germline gives CDR1 SNHLY, CDR2 FYNNEI. CDR3 nucleotide sequence: TGTGCCAGCAATAGGGCTAGCGGGGGCACCGGGGAGCTGTTTTTT. It encodes CASNRASGGTGELFF.

V and J are TRBV20-1 and TRBJ1-1; D uncertain. CDR1 is DFQATT, CDR2 SNEGSKA, per germline (reference sequence). The germline V and J ends were trimmed by 2 bases and 1 base, with 2 bases remaining between them. The CDR3 has 11 residues. This CDR3 is CSARQNTEAFF. CDR3 bases: TGCAGTGCTAGACAGAACACTGAAGCTTTCTTT.

This chain connects TRBV9 to TRBJ1-3; TRBD1 is a possible D gene (6 bases). The germline gives CDR1 SGDLS, CDR2 YYNGEE. Trimming took off 0 bases at V and 3 bases at J, with 10 bases between the two ends. This CDR3 spans 15 amino acids. The CDR3 DNA is TGTGCCAGCAGCGTAGAGGGGGGCCTTGGAAACACCATATATTTT. Protein: CASSVEGGLGNTIYF.

This sequence joins TRBV27 and TRBJ1-4, with D tentatively TRBD1 (6 bases). V was pared by 4 bases and J by 5 bases, with 14 bases between. CDR1 is MNHEY, CDR2 SMNVEV, per germline (reference sequence). There are 15 residues in the CDR3. For the CDR3, the DNA is TGTGCCAGCAGTTCTTCCGGGGGCCCCAATGAAAAACTGTTTTTT. This encodes CASSSSGGPNEKLFF.

This chain links TRBV2 with TRBJ2-1; 7 bases agree with TRBD1. This CDR3 has 17 residues. In germline, CDR1 is SNHLY, CDR2 FYNNEI. The junction had 12 bases not matched to a gene; V was cut back by 3 bases and J by 4 bases. CDR3 sequence (DNA): TGTGCCAGCAGTGATCTTCTCGGGACAGAGCCTTACAATGAGCAGTTCTTC. This gives the protein CASSDLLGTEPYNEQFF. The full variable domain, its missing parts supplied by reference TRBV2 and TRBJ2-1, is EPEVTQTPSHQVTQMGQEVILRCVPISNHLYFYWYRQILGQKVEFLVSFYNNEISEKSEIFDDQFSVERPDGSNFTLKIRSTKLEDSAMYFCASSDLLGTEPYNEQFFGPGTRLTVL.

The chain combines TRBV4-1 with TRBJ1-1, with D unclear. Looked up from germline, CDR1 is MGHRA and CDR2 is YSYEKL. V was clipped by 4 bases and J by 1 base, with 13 bases between them. The CDR3 covers 15 residues. CDR3 region: CASSPPGRSNTEAFF. CDR3 nucleotide sequence: TGCGCCAGCAGCCCCCCCGGCCGGTCGAACACTGAAGCTTTCTTT.

CDR3 nucleotide sequence: TGTGCCAGCAGGCCGGACAGGGTTGGCGGCTACACCTTC. This encodes CASRPDRVGGYTF. The genes are TRBV28 and TRBJ1-2; 8 bases agree with TRBD1. After removal of 6 bases from V and 8 bases from J, the junction contained 8 bases not matched to a gene. Germline lookup yields CDR1 MDHEN and CDR2 SYDVKM. The CDR3 consists of 13 residues.

The V call is TRBV7-8, the J call TRBJ2-7, with D unclear. This CDR3 contains 13 residues. From germline, CDR1 is SGHVS and CDR2 FQNEAQ. Trimming left V 5 bases short and J 0 bases short, with 8 bases between. In DNA, the CDR3 is TGTGCCAGCAGCCCGATCAGCTCCTACGAGCAGTACTTC. Protein sequence: CASSPISSYEQYF.

The chain uses TRBV5-4 and TRBJ2-7; the match to TRBD1 covers 7 bases. Germline V gene data show CDR1 as SGHNT and CDR2 as YYREEE (reference sequence). The CDR3 is 13 amino acids. J was trimmed by 5 bases and V by 2 bases; bases with no gene match: 4. CDR3 amino acids: CASSLGQENEQYF. In DNA form, the CDR3 reads TGTGCCAGCAGCTTAGGACAGGAGAACGAGCAGTACTTC.

The J gene is TRBJ2-1, the V gene TRBV4-3; TRBD2 matches at 12 bases. V shed 0 bases and J 6 bases; nucleotides not matched to a gene: 9. The germline gives CDR1 LGHNA, CDR2 YSLEER. The CDR3 extends over 18 amino acids. The CDR3 is CASSQERTSGKRGNEQFF. CDR3 nucleotides: TGCGCCAGCAGCCAAGAAAGGACTAGCGGGAAGAGGGGCAATGAGCAGTTCTTC.

The CDR3 sequence: CASSLYGGGAQETQYF. For the CDR3, the DNA is TGTGCCAGCAGCTTGTATGGCGGGGGGGCCCAAGAGACCCAGTACTTC. V is TRBV7-9 and J is TRBJ2-5, with 9 bases aligning to TRBD2. Germline lookup yields CDR1 SEHNR and CDR2 FQNEAQ (reference sequence). The CDR3 is 16 residues long. Trimming removed 3 bases from V and 1 base from J; junction bases left unmatched: 6.

The chain couples TRBV6-1 to TRBJ2-3; TRBD2 agrees at 8 bases. CDR3 length: 20 residues. CDR1 and CDR2 (germline): MNHNS, SASEGT. V shed 2 bases, J shed 6 bases, and the junction held 22 bases outside the gene matches. The CDR3 loop is CASSEWGGYDAGGLWDTQYF. The DNA for the CDR3 is TGTGCCAGCAGTGAATGGGGCGGTTACGACGCGGGAGGTCTTTGGGATACGCAGTATTTT.

This chain uses TRBV7-2 with TRBJ2-4, with D maybe TRBD1 (6 bases). CDR1 SGHTA and CDR2 FQGNSA come from the germline V gene. The V end lost 5 bases, the J end lost 12 bases, and 14 bases lay between the germline ends. The CDR3 is made up of 12 amino acids. DNA of the CDR3: TGTGCCAGCAGCCTTAGTGGGGGCAATCAGTACTTC. It codes for CASSLSGGNQYF.

The rearrangement uses TRBV6-1 and TRBJ2-7; D remains ambiguous. The germline V and J ends were trimmed by 6 bases and 3 bases, with 9 bases remaining between them. This CDR3 has 12 amino acids. CDR1 and CDR2 (germline): MNHNS, SASEGT. In DNA form, the CDR3 reads TGTGCCAGCAGGAGTTCTAGCTACGAGCAGTACTTC. Its translation is CASRSSSYEQYF.

The chain employs TRBV28 and TRBJ2-6; D possibly corresponds to TRBD2 (7 bases). The CDR3 runs to 15 residues. The germline gives CDR1 MDHEN, CDR2 SYDVKM. Trimming stripped 6 bases from V and 2 bases from J, with 11 bases between. The CDR3 nucleotides read TGTGCCAGCAGCGGGGGGCGCACTGGGGCCAACGTCCTGACTTTC. This translates into CASSGGRTGANVLTF.

This clone was recorded only once. The gene calls are TRBV6-1 and TRBJ2-3, with TRBD1 identical over 8 bases. The V and J ends lost 6 bases and 1 base, in that order; junction bases with no gene match: 6. This CDR3 is built from 15 residues. Germline V gene data show CDR1 as MNHNS and CDR2 as SASEGT. The CDR3 nucleotides are TGTGCCAGCAGCCCCTCGGGACAGGGCACAGATACGCAGTATTTT. It translates to CASSPSGQGTDTQYF.

V and J are TRBV6-1 and TRBJ1-2; possibly TRBD1 for D (5 bases). The germline CDR1 and CDR2 sequences are MNHNS and SASEGT. The CDR3 is made up of 14 amino acids. V was trimmed by 3 bases and J by 3 bases, leaving 11 bases between them. The CDR3 sequence is CASSDYQGDYGYTF. CDR3 nucleotide sequence: TGTGCCAGCAGTGACTACCAGGGTGACTATGGCTACACCTTC.

This chain uses TRBV30 with TRBJ1-6; tentatively, D is TRBD1 (5 bases). The germline V and J ends were trimmed by 3 bases and 7 bases, with 10 bases remaining between them. In germline, CDR1 is GTSNPN, CDR2 SVGIG (reference sequence). The CDR3 sequence is 13 residues long. In DNA form, the CDR3 reads TGTGCCTGGAGAGAGCAGGGCAATTCACCCCTCCACTTT. Translation gives CAWREQGNSPLHF. The complete variable domain, with remaining parts taken from reference TRBV30 and TRBJ1-6, reads SQTIHQWPATLVQPVGSPLSLECTVEGTSNPNLYWYRQAAGRGLQLLFYSVGIGQISSEVPQNLSASRPQDRQFILSSKKLLLSDSGFYLCAWREQGNSPLHFGNGTRLTVT.

The chain employs TRBV6-1 and TRBJ1-5; D may be TRBD1 (6 bases). V lost 1 base and J 6 bases, leaving 10 bases between the germline ends. The CDR3 has 14 residues. Germline V gene lookup returns CDR1 MNHNS and CDR2 SASEGT. DNA for the CDR3: TGTGCCAGCAGTGAAGTAATGGGGGCTCAGCCCCAGCATTTT. This sequence encodes CASSEVMGAQPQHF.